Presented here are 15 T cell receptor beta chains from one specimen sequenced in a study of T cell responses to AZD1222 COVID-19 vaccine. Using immunoSEQ multiplex PCR, the repertoire was profiled, and TCRdb retains in-frame clones only, with some absent. The sample lists 88,000 or so clones, around 86% seen once, with approximately 2.5% in the top ten. The sequencing used peripheral blood, collected on day 0 of AZD1222 vaccination. These receptors were obtained from an adult in good health.

The V and J genes are TRBV30 and TRBJ1-1; D call uncertain. V lost 5 bases and J 3 bases, leaving 10 bases between the germline ends. CDR3 length equals 12 residues. Looked up from germline, CDR1 is GTSNPN and CDR2 is SVGIG (reference sequence). The DNA of the CDR3 is TGTGCCTGGCGGGAGAGGGACACTGAAGCTTTCTTT. It translates to CAWRERDTEAFF.

The chain combines TRBV9 with TRBJ1-1; D perhaps matches TRBD1 (6 bases). The germline V gene encodes CDR1 SGDLS and CDR2 YYNGEE. This CDR3 has 15 amino acids. The germline V and J ends were trimmed by 0 bases and 6 bases, with 15 bases remaining between them. The CDR3 reads CASSVGWTDSPEAFF. The CDR3 DNA sequence: TGTGCCAGCAGCGTAGGGTGGACAGACAGTCCTGAAGCTTTCTTT.

The rearrangement links TRBV10-2 to TRBJ2-1; TRBD2 agrees at 9 bases. The length of the CDR3 is 14 residues. Trimming took 8 bases from V and 3 from J; bases not matched to a gene: 5. CDR1 and CDR2 from the germline V gene are WSHSY and SAAADI. Written as DNA, the CDR3 is TGCGCCAGCGGTTCTAGCGGGGACTACAATGAGCAGTTCTTC. Translating gives CASGSSGDYNEQFF.

The sample holds one count of this clone. This chain joins TRBV9 and TRBJ2-1; 7 bases line up with TRBD1. Unmatched junction bases numbered 13, after V lost 0 bases and J lost 10 bases. Germline loops: CDR1 SGDLS, CDR2 YYNGEE. CDR3 length: 16 residues. CDR3 nucleotide sequence: TGTGCCAGCAGCGTAGGGGGGACAGCAAATTTTCCGGAGCAGTTCTTC. Translating it yields CASSVGGTANFPEQFF.

The chain recombines TRBV9 with TRBJ2-1; tentatively, D is TRBD1 or TRBD2 (5 bases each). V was shortened by 4 bases and J by 4 bases, with 15 bases between the two germline ends. Per the germline V gene, CDR1 is SGDLS and CDR2 is YYNGEE. The CDR3 consists of 15 residues. CDR3 sequence reads: CASSPSGDPYNEQFF. CDR3 DNA sequence: TGTGCCAGCAGCCCCTCCGGGGACCCGTACAATGAGCAGTTCTTC.

The chain employs TRBV6-2 or TRBV6-3 and TRBJ1-5, with D perhaps matching TRBD1 (5 bases). The germline V gene has CDR1 MNHEY and CDR2 SVGEGT. V was clipped by 0 bases and J by 3 bases, with 9 bases between them. This CDR3 is built from 15 residues. CDR3 region: CASSYSGGINQPQHF. For the CDR3, the DNA is TGTGCCAGCAGTTACTCGGGGGGGATCAATCAGCCCCAGCATTTT.

The rearrangement uses TRBV6-1 and TRBJ1-3; no reliable D call. The V end lost 0 bases, the J end lost 3 bases, and 6 bases lay between the germline ends. The CDR3 runs to 14 residues. Germline loops: CDR1 MNHNS, CDR2 SASEGT. CDR3: CASSEASFGNTIYF. CDR3 DNA: TGTGCCAGCAGTGAAGCGAGCTTTGGAAACACCATATATTTT.

The J gene is TRBJ2-2, the V gene TRBV7-6, with 8 bases that match TRBD2. The CDR3 is made up of 15 amino acids. The V gene end was trimmed by 5 bases and the J gene end by 1 base; junction bases not matched to a gene: 3. The V gene's germline CDR1 is SGHVS and CDR2 FNYEAQ. The CDR3 nucleotides are TGTGCCAGCAGCCCGGGACTAGAGAACACCGGGGAGCTGTTTTTT. This translates into CASSPGLENTGELFF.

This clone was observed a handful of times. The chain links TRBV21-1 to TRBJ1-1; the table's D call, TRBD1, was not checked against the DNA. TRBV21-1 is a pseudogene. The CDR3 covers 17 residues. The CDR3 spells CASSSSGNRSPNTEAFF. CDR3 coding DNA: TGTGCCAGCAGTTCGAGTGGCAACAGGTCCCCGAACACTGAAGCTTTCTTT.

The chain combines TRBV4-3 with TRBJ1-5; TRBD1 matches at 7 bases. This CDR3 contains 15 residues. Germline V lookup: CDR1 LGHNA, CDR2 YSLEER. Trimming removed 0 bases from V and 4 bases from J; junction bases left unmatched: 3. The CDR3 DNA reads as TGCGCCAGCAGCCAAGAATACAGGGGTAATCAGCCCCAGCATTTT. It encodes CASSQEYRGNQPQHF.

This chain links TRBV5-4 with TRBJ1-6; TRBD1 is a possible D gene (5 bases). CDR3 length: 16 amino acids. V was shortened by 0 bases and J by 6 bases, with 13 bases between the two germline ends. The V gene's germline CDR1 is SGHNT and CDR2 YYREEE (reference sequence). The CDR3 bases are TGTGCCAGCAGCTTGGCCAGGGACGGTTTTAATTCACCCCTCCACTTT. It specifies CASSLARDGFNSPLHF.

This chain uses TRBV29-1 with TRBJ2-3; D is perhaps TRBD1 (6 bases). V lost 6 bases and J 2 bases, leaving 18 bases between the germline ends. The CDR3 has 15 amino acids. CDR1 and CDR2 from the germline V gene are SQVTM and ANQGSEA. CDR3 region: CSVDTGFADTDTQYF. The DNA for the CDR3 is TGCAGCGTCGATACAGGGTTCGCGGACACAGATACGCAGTATTTT.

In its sample, this clone was seen once. CDR3 amino acids: CASSSTGVPPGELFF. The CDR3 DNA reads TGCGCCAGCAGCTCGACAGGGGTCCCCCCCGGGGAGCTGTTTTTT. The chain uses TRBV5-1 and TRBJ2-2; TRBD1 matches at 8 bases. V shed 3 bases, J shed 6 bases, and the junction held 7 bases outside the gene matches. Germline CDR1 is SGHRS and CDR2 is YFSETQ. CDR3 length: 15 residues.

The chain joins TRBV12-3 or TRBV12-4 to TRBJ2-1; D not certain. This CDR3 comprises 11 residues. Trimming pared 4 bases from V and 8 bases from J, leaving 6 bases between. CDR3 sequence: CASSSRDEQFF. The CDR3 coding sequence is TGTGCCAGCAGTTCGCGAGATGAGCAGTTCTTC.

The V gene is TRBV14, the J gene TRBJ1-3; D ambiguous. This CDR3 is 12 amino acids long. V shed 1 base and J shed 4 bases, with 2 bases lying between them. Per the germline V gene, CDR1 is SGHDN and CDR2 is FVKESK. The CDR3 loop is CASSQAGNTIYF. The CDR3 DNA follows: TGTGCCAGCAGCCAAGCCGGAAACACCATATATTTT.